The table lists the clone carrying this TCR beta chain with many counts. What it binds is not known. Trimming took off 1 base at V and 3 bases at J, with 12 bases between the two ends. CDR1 is DFQATT, CDR2 SNEGSKA, per germline (reference sequence). The CDR3 is 15 amino acids. Time point defined: newly diagnosed GD, antithyroid drugs for less than 3 months. Construction of the TCR library relied on RNA isolated from PBMCs. Researchers made TCR beta libraries by using iRepertoire HTBI primers and running Arm-PCR on CDR3 regions. MiXCR, applied by TCRdb to the multiplex PCR reads, yields one record per CDR3 protein. The table includes hundreds of thousands of distinct CDR3 sequences, roughly 17% detected once. This record belongs to a study of regulatory T cells in long-lasting Graves disease. Study-wide results and caveats: Accuracy may have been reduced by the small sample size. Thyroid tissue went unexamined; only peripheral blood was analyzed.

This sample also belongs to another study, concerning T cells in Graves' hyperthyroidism and ophthalmopathy. That investigation notes: TCR CDR3 underwent first-round RT-PCR with the HTBI primer set. By a 13 V-J model, ophthalmopathy was set apart from stable hyperthyroidism.

This sequence joins TRBV20-1 and TRBJ2-2; possibly TRBD2 for D (6 bases). This clonotype originated in a woman in her thirties with Graves disease. Sequencing was performed on peripheral blood mononuclear cells (PBMCs), taken at new diagnosis, from a patient treated with antithyroid drugs. The CDR3 DNA reads as TGCAGTGCTAGAGGCCTGACGGGGGACACCGGGGAGCTGTTTTTT. The encoded protein is CSARGLTGDTGELFF.